This T cell receptor beta chain is from a study of vaccination effects on CD4 cells after COVID-19. Whole-study results and caveats: Limitations: small convalescent group and missing early post-infection timepoints. In the late period after vaccination, infection- and vaccine-induced clones contracted markedly.

Sequenced by immunoSEQ multiplex PCR; TCRdb stores in-frame clones only, minus some. The data contain about 12,000 clones, over 60% of them singletons. CDR3 size: 16 residues. V dropped 3 bases and J dropped 2; count of bases not matched to a gene: 5. In germline, CDR1 is LNHNV, CDR2 YYDKDF (reference sequence). On this clone itself: Its antigen is unknown.

Using viral peptide pools, the ViraFEST assay grew out antigen-specific CD4+ T cells prior to sequencing. CD4+ T cells were isolated after nine to ten days of culture. It was two doses of either the BNT162b2 or mRNA-1273 vaccine that participants received. They grew approximately 2.1 million PBMC in each well, adding around 9 IU/ml IL-2 and 8.5 to 10 ug/ml peptides. Half-medium changes using IL-2 medium occurred on days 3 and 7. J is TRBJ1-5 and V is TRBV15; 9 bases align to TRBD1. This specimen was CD4+ T cells from PBMCs cultured with SARS-CoV-2 spike peptides, taken after COVID-19 vaccination. The TCR originated in a human donor who received a COVID-19 vaccine. In nucleotides, the CDR3 is TGTGCCACCAGCAGCCGGACAGGGGTTGGCAATCAGCCCCAGCATTTT. Translating gives CATSSRTGVGNQPQHF.